This record looks at one T cell receptor (beta chain) sequence and its context. Its antigen is as yet unknown. This specimen belongs to a study of blood T cells in healthy people across ages. With V trimmed by 1 base and J by 0 bases, 8 bases remained unmatched. CDR3 size: 17 residues. Germline CDR1 is SEHNR and CDR2 is FQNEAQ (reference sequence). A sample-barcoded 5' primer and a J-beta primer mix were used in a second PCR of roughly 7 to 11 cycles. TCRdb analysed the 5' RACE reads with MiXCR anew, one entry per CDR3 protein. The sample holds some 640,000 distinct CDR3 sequences; more than 40% are singletons and the top ten take roughly 30%. Study conclusions and caveats: Roughly linear declines in TCR beta diversity per million T cells occurred with age.

The sequence came from a woman between 55 and 75 years old in good health. The sequenced sample was blood. The chain recombines TRBV7-9 with TRBJ2-7; 8 nucleotides align to TRBD2. The CDR3 region is CASSLGVAGQSSYEQYF. CDR3 nucleotide sequence: TGTGCCAGCAGCTTAGGAGTAGCGGGACAAAGCTCCTACGAGCAGTACTTC.